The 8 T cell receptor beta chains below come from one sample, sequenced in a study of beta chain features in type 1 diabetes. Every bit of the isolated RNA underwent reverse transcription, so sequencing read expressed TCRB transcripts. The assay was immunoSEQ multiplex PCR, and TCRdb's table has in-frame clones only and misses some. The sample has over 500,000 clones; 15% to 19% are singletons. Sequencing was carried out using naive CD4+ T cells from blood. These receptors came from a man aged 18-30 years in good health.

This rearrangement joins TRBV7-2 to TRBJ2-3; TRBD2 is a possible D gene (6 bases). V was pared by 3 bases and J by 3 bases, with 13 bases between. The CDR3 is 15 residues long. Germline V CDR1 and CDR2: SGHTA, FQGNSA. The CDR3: CASSLVGGLTDTQYF. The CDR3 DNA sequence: TGTGCCAGCAGCTTGGTGGGGGGTCTGACAGATACGCAGTATTTT.

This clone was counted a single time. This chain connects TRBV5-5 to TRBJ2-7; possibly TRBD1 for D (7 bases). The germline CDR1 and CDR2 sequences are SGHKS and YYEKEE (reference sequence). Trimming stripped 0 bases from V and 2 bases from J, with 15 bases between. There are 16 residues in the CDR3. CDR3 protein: CASSLDGGGIPYEQYF. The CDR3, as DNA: TGTGCCAGCAGCTTGGATGGAGGGGGCATTCCCTACGAGCAGTACTTC.

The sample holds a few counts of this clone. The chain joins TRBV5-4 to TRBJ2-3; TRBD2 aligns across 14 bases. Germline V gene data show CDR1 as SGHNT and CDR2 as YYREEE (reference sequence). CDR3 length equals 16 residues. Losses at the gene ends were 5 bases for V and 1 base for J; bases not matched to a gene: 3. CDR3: CASSTTSGGGTDTQYF. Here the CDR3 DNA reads TGTGCCAGCAGTACGACTAGCGGGGGGGGCACAGATACGCAGTATTTT.

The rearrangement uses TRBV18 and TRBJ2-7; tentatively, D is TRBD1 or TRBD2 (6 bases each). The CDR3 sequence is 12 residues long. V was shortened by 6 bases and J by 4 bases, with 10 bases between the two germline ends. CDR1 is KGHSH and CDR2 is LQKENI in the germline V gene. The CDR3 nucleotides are TGTGCCAGCTCGTCGGGGGCATACGAGCAGTACTTC. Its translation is CASSSGAYEQYF.

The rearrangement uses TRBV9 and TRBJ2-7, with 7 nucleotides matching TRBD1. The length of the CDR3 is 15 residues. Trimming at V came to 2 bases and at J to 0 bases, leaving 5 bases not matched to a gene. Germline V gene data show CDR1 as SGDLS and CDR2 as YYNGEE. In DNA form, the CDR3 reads TGTGCCAGCAGCGTCTCGGACAGGAACTCCTACGAGCAGTACTTC. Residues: CASSVSDRNSYEQYF.

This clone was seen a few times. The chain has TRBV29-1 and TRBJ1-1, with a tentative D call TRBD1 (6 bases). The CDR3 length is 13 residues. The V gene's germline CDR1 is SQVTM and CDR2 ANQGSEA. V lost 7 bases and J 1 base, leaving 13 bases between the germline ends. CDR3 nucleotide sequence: TGCAGCGGCGATCGGGGACAGAACACTGAAGCTTTCTTT. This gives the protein CSGDRGQNTEAFF.

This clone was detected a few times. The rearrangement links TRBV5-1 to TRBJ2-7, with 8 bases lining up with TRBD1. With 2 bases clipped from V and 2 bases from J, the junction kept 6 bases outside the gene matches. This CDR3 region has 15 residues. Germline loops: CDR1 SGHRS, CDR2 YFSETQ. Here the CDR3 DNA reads TGCGCCAGCAGCTTCGCCCTGGGACAGGCCTACGAGCAGTACTTC. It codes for CASSFALGQAYEQYF.

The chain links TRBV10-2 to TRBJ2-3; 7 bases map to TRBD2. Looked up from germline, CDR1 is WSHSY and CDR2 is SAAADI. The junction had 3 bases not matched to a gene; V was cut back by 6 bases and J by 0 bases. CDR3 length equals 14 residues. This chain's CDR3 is CASRARGSTDTQYF. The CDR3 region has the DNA TGCGCCAGCAGGGCGCGGGGGAGCACAGATACGCAGTATTTT.